This T cell receptor (beta chain) was identified in a study of T-cell memory formation after mild COVID-19 (dated by TCRdb to the early 2020s). Background for the entire study: TCR sequence clusters from the two donors were found to be largely donor specific. Longitudinal TCRalpha and TCRbeta repertoire sequencing tracked T-cell clones expanding and contracting after mild COVID-19 in a couple of donors. The cohort was made up of two young adult volunteers, one female and one male, who were previously healthy. Findings and caveats that apply to the study as a whole: From day 15 to 85, contracting clones showed balanced CD4/CD8 phenotypes, whereas a second wave of clones that expanded from day 15 to 37 leaned towards CD4+. Contracting CD4+ clones appeared mostly in the CM and EM memory subsets, whereas CD8+ clones were enriched in EMRA. Only a couple of mild cases were covered by the study, and larger cohorts that include severe cases with pre-infection samples were considered necessary. Whether the second-wave clones peaking on day 37 were SARS-CoV-2 specific was not confirmed. Some responding clones were detected in pre-infection memory, suggesting pre-existing cross-reactive memory T cells joined the SARS-CoV-2 response.

The sample was run on an Illumina NovaSeq 6000. TCRalpha and TCRbeta cDNA libraries were built by 5'RACE with constant-segment primers, adding sample barcodes and unique molecular identifiers. RNA was extracted from every sample with Trizol reagent. Amplification of the libraries took two PCR steps, and the second step added a second sample barcode plus Illumina TruSeq adapters. The libraries were sequenced on an Illumina NovaSeq using 2 x 150 bp paired-end reads. Per the source publication's procedure: Reads were demultiplexed and collapsed into UMI-guided consensus sequences with migec v1.2.7. With mixcr v2.1.11, UMI consensuses were aligned to TRA and TRB V and J templates and assembled into clonotypes. A clonotype was counted as expanded or contracted only if both edgeR and NoisET called the change significant, with noise models trained on biological replicates. For edgeR calls, the cutoffs were a false discovery rate-adjusted p below 0.01 and a log2 fold-change threshold of 1. As an exploratory analysis of dynamics, PCA with hierarchical clustering was applied to max-normalized trajectories of the 1000 most abundant clonotypes. Separately sequenced CD4+ and CD8+ repertoires were used to assign a CD4 or CD8 phenotype to each responding clone. TCRdb passed the public sequencing reads through fastp at Q25 and MiXCR, retaining productive beta sequences. One record per CDR3 amino acid sequence lists the most common genes and DNA. The V and J calls, along with clone size, are taken from TCRdb and not from the paper's own processing. The sample yields 540,000 or so distinct CDR3 sequences; around 21% were counted once. The ten most abundant clones make up about an eighth of the sample.

For this clonotype: This clone's antigen is unknown. No base-level quality is on record; no much larger clone is a single base apart.

PBMCs were isolated by Ficoll-Paque density gradient centrifugation. Ends trimmed: V by 3 bases, J by 3 bases; bases unmatched to a gene: 8. The cysteine opens and the phenylalanine closes a CDR3 of 17 amino acids. The only DNA kept is the CDR3, 51 bases in frame from the first base. CDR1 and CDR2 are read off the germline V gene as ENHRY and SYGVKD. The receptor was isolated from an adult woman who had mild COVID-19 (a few samples of this study predate the infection). The sample titles of this study are shuffled in the database, so cell type and time point are left out; the donor was told from shared clones. Specimen: PBMCs or a T cell subset sorted from them (not recorded which). This chain joins TRBV10-3 to TRBJ2-3, and TRBD1 aligns with 11 junction nucleotides. The CDR3 region: CAISDYSGQGVTDTQYF. In nucleotides, the sequence is TGTGCCATCAGTGACTACTCGGGACAGGGGGTAACAGATACGCAGTATTTT.